This TCR beta chain is drawn from a study of blood T cell repertoires in COVID-19. On the study more broadly: Samples taken during acute and convalescent COVID-19 were collected in the United States, Italy and Spain. In each case, the material was cDNA or gDNA derived from T cells, B-cell-depleted T cells, or PBMCs.

This CDR3 comprises 15 residues. V was trimmed by 2 bases and J by 11 bases, leaving 21 bases between them. The germline gives CDR1 SGHTA, CDR2 FQGNSA. All enrollees were about 18 to 100 years old and from roughly 22 US areas. Original processing notes: Amplification of reference gene primers provided the estimated nucleated cell counts. Only in-frame clones appear in the TCRdb table, and some are missing; sequencing was by immunoSEQ multiplex PCR. D and trimming come from the DNA, and the V and J calls and clone size come from that table. Of more than 250,000 clones in the sample, 70% to 90% were seen once.

The sequence derives from a woman between 25 and 40 years old who had recovered from COVID-19. V and J are TRBV7-2 and TRBJ1-1; possibly TRBD1 for D (6 bases). The sample comprised PBMCs or T cells enriched from blood (not recorded which). The CDR3 is CASSLPTTGLGKAFF. The CDR3 DNA reads as TGTGCCAGCAGCTTACCCACGACAGGCCTAGGCAAGGCTTTCTTT.